These T cell receptor beta chains were read from a single sample in a study of blood T cell repertoires in COVID-19. Here immunoSEQ multiplex PCR was the method, and the copy in TCRdb shows in-frame clones only, minus some. Of more than 110,000 clones in the sample, approximately 90% were seen once. Sample: peripheral blood. Receptors were obtained from a woman aged 35 to 49 with acute or convalescent COVID-19. The CDR3 runs from the conserved cysteine through the conserved F or W. Fields, in order: CDR3 protein, CDR3 DNA, clone size, CDR3 length, V gene, D gene, J gene. A D gene is named only where the DNA matches it firmly. Clone size is shown for a subset of rows, as once, few, many or a class of expanded clone.

CDR3aa: CASSPLAGSQETQYF
CDR3nt: TGTGCCAGCAGTCCTCTAGCGGGGTCTCAAGAGACCCAGTACTTC
abundance: -
len: 15
v_gene: TRBV6-5
d_gene: TRBD2
j_gene: TRBJ2-5

CDR3aa: CASSLTGTGAGELFF
CDR3nt: TGTGCCAGCAGCTTAACCGGGACAGGGGCCGGGGAGCTGTTTTTT
abundance: -
len: 15
v_gene: TRBV7-3
d_gene: TRBD1
j_gene: TRBJ2-2

CDR3aa: CASNSGIPNTEAFF
CDR3nt: TGTGCCAGCAACTCAGGCATCCCGAACACTGAAGCTTTCTTT
abundance: few
len: 14
v_gene: TRBV11-3
d_gene: -
j_gene: TRBJ1-1

CDR3aa: CASSLPGGNQPQHF
CDR3nt: TGTGCCAGCAGTCTGCCGGGGGGAAATCAGCCCCAGCATTTT
abundance: -
len: 14
v_gene: TRBV6-6
d_gene: -
j_gene: TRBJ1-5

CDR3aa: CASSPGFWTEAFF
CDR3nt: TGCGCCAGCAGCCCAGGTTTTTGGACTGAAGCTTTCTTT
abundance: -
len: 13
v_gene: TRBV5-1
d_gene: -
j_gene: TRBJ1-1

CDR3aa: CASQGGTPGELFF
CDR3nt: TGTGCCAGCCAGGGGGGCACCCCAGGGGAGCTGTTTTTT
abundance: -
len: 13
v_gene: TRBV9
d_gene: -
j_gene: TRBJ2-2

CDR3aa: CASSPIGGVTEAFF
CDR3nt: TGTGCCAGCTCACCCATCGGGGGGGTCACTGAAGCTTTCTTT
abundance: -
len: 14
v_gene: TRBV18
d_gene: -
j_gene: TRBJ1-1

CDR3aa: CASSLLREYGYTF
CDR3nt: TGTGCCAGCAGTTTACTCCGGGAGTATGGCTACACCTTC
abundance: few
len: 13
v_gene: TRBV12-3/TRBV12-4
d_gene: -
j_gene: TRBJ1-2

CDR3aa: CASSDRTVMNTEAFF
CDR3nt: TGTGCCAGCAGTGACAGGACAGTCATGAACACTGAAGCTTTCTTT
abundance: -
len: 15
v_gene: TRBV6-2/TRBV6-3
d_gene: -
j_gene: TRBJ1-1

CDR3aa: CASSPGTEETQYF
CDR3nt: TGTGCCAGCTCACCGGGGACAGAAGAGACCCAGTACTTC
abundance: -
len: 13
v_gene: TRBV18
d_gene: TRBD1
j_gene: TRBJ2-5

CDR3aa: CAWSRLGTGSRYDYGYTF
CDR3nt: TGTGCCTGGAGTCGGCTGGGGACAGGGAGTCGTTATGACTATGGCTACACCTTC
abundance: once
len: 18
v_gene: TRBV30
d_gene: TRBD1
j_gene: TRBJ1-2

CDR3aa: CASIGQNEKLFF
CDR3nt: TGTGCCAGTATAGGACAGAATGAAAAACTGTTTTTT
abundance: -
len: 12
v_gene: TRBV19
d_gene: -
j_gene: TRBJ1-4

CDR3aa: CASSPREKVEVDGYTF
CDR3nt: TGTGCCAGCAGTCCGAGGGAAAAGGTGGAGGTAGATGGCTACACCTTC
abundance: -
len: 16
v_gene: TRBV7-9
d_gene: -
j_gene: TRBJ1-2

CDR3aa: CAWSRDRGPQPQHF
CDR3nt: TGTGCCTGGAGTAGGGACAGGGGGCCTCAGCCCCAGCATTTT
abundance: once
len: 14
v_gene: TRBV30
d_gene: TRBD1
j_gene: TRBJ1-5

CDR3aa: CASSLAWTGGAYEQYF
CDR3nt: TGTGCCAGCAGCTTAGCGTGGACAGGGGGTGCCTACGAGCAGTACTTC
abundance: -
len: 16
v_gene: TRBV7-9
d_gene: TRBD1
j_gene: TRBJ2-7

CDR3aa: CASSPRDRANYGYTF
CDR3nt: TGTGCCAGCAGCCCGCGGGACAGGGCAAACTATGGCTACACCTTC
abundance: -
len: 15
v_gene: TRBV7-2
d_gene: TRBD1
j_gene: TRBJ1-2

CDR3aa: CASSYQGAPPMNTEAFF
CDR3nt: TGTGCCAGCAGCTATCAGGGGGCACCCCCCATGAACACTGAAGCTTTCTTT
abundance: -
len: 17
v_gene: TRBV7-6
d_gene: TRBD1
j_gene: TRBJ1-1

CDR3aa: CASSFLQGKGYTF
CDR3nt: TGTGCCAGCAGCTTCCTACAGGGGAAAGGCTACACCTTC
abundance: -
len: 13
v_gene: TRBV7-9
d_gene: TRBD1
j_gene: TRBJ1-2

CDR3aa: CASSFGTGAMNTEAFF
CDR3nt: TGTGCCAGCAGCTTCGGGACAGGCGCTATGAACACTGAAGCTTTCTTT
abundance: -
len: 16
v_gene: TRBV5-5
d_gene: TRBD1
j_gene: TRBJ1-1

CDR3aa: CASSLWGTGGDTEAFF
CDR3nt: TGTGCCAGCAGTTTATGGGGGACAGGGGGGGACACTGAAGCTTTCTTT
abundance: -
len: 16
v_gene: TRBV28
d_gene: TRBD1
j_gene: TRBJ1-1

CDR3aa: CASSAPRTGNFTDTQYF
CDR3nt: TGTGCCAGCAGTGCACCCCGGACAGGGAATTTCACAGATACGCAGTATTTT
abundance: -
len: 17
v_gene: TRBV25-1
d_gene: TRBD1
j_gene: TRBJ2-3

CDR3aa: CASSLTVPSEAFF
CDR3nt: TGTGCCAGCAGCTTGACAGTCCCCTCTGAAGCTTTCTTT
abundance: -
len: 13
v_gene: TRBV7-9
d_gene: -
j_gene: TRBJ1-1

CDR3aa: CASSSQARVSGNTIYF
CDR3nt: TGTGCCAGCAGCTCCCAGGCCAGGGTCTCTGGAAACACCATATATTTT
abundance: -
len: 16
v_gene: TRBV5-5
d_gene: -
j_gene: TRBJ1-3

CDR3aa: CASSQDRNEQFF
CDR3nt: TGCGCCAGCAGCCAAGATAGAAATGAGCAGTTCTTC
abundance: -
len: 12
v_gene: TRBV4-1
d_gene: -
j_gene: TRBJ2-1

CDR3aa: CSVEDPSGGIGEQYF
CDR3nt: TGCAGCGTTGAAGATCCGAGCGGAGGCATCGGCGAGCAGTACTTC
abundance: few
len: 15
v_gene: TRBV29-1
d_gene: -
j_gene: TRBJ2-7

CDR3aa: CASGTGALVSEQFF
CDR3nt: TGTGCCAGCGGTACAGGGGCCCTTGTAAGTGAGCAGTTCTTC
abundance: -
len: 14
v_gene: TRBV28
d_gene: TRBD1
j_gene: TRBJ2-1

CDR3aa: CASSMRVVAVNEQFF
CDR3nt: TGTGCCAGCAGCATGCGGGTGGTAGCGGTCAATGAGCAGTTCTTC
abundance: -
len: 15
v_gene: TRBV5-5
d_gene: -
j_gene: TRBJ2-1

CDR3aa: CASSLHGGGTIYF
CDR3nt: TGTGCCAGCAGCCTCCACGGGGGAGGCACCATATATTTT
abundance: -
len: 13
v_gene: TRBV7-3
d_gene: -
j_gene: TRBJ1-3

CDR3aa: CASSTDRIETQYF
CDR3nt: TGTGCCAGCAGCACCGACAGGATAGAGACCCAGTACTTC
abundance: -
len: 13
v_gene: TRBV5-6
d_gene: -
j_gene: TRBJ2-5

CDR3aa: CASSQGQAYGYTF
CDR3nt: TGTGCCAGCAGTCAGGGACAGGCCTATGGCTACACCTTC
abundance: -
len: 13
v_gene: TRBV12-3/TRBV12-4
d_gene: TRBD1
j_gene: TRBJ1-2

CDR3aa: CASRRDLGGTEAFF
CDR3nt: TGTGCCAGCAGGAGGGATTTAGGAGGGACTGAAGCTTTCTTT
abundance: few
len: 14
v_gene: TRBV2
d_gene: -
j_gene: TRBJ1-1

CDR3aa: CASSLAGQGVNSPLHF
CDR3nt: TGCGCCAGCAGCTTGGCCGGCCAGGGGGTTAATTCACCCCTCCACTTT
abundance: -
len: 16
v_gene: TRBV5-1
d_gene: TRBD1
j_gene: TRBJ1-6

CDR3aa: CAISPSFEQYF
CDR3nt: TGTGCCATCAGCCCTTCTTTCGAGCAGTACTTC
abundance: -
len: 11
v_gene: TRBV10-3
d_gene: -
j_gene: TRBJ2-7

CDR3aa: CAWSVYRGNQPQHF
CDR3nt: TGTGCCTGGAGTGTTTACAGGGGTAATCAGCCCCAGCATTTT
abundance: -
len: 14
v_gene: TRBV30
d_gene: TRBD1
j_gene: TRBJ1-5

CDR3aa: CASSPADTEAFF
CDR3nt: TGTGCCAGCAGCCCCGCGGACACTGAAGCTTTCTTT
abundance: -
len: 12
v_gene: TRBV7-9
d_gene: -
j_gene: TRBJ1-1

CDR3aa: CSVVVEGLTQYF
CDR3nt: TGCAGCGTTGTAGTGGAGGGTCTTACGCAGTATTTT
abundance: -
len: 12
v_gene: TRBV29-1
d_gene: -
j_gene: TRBJ2-3

CDR3aa: CASSMGEETVYEQYF
CDR3nt: TGTGCCAGTAGTATGGGAGAGGAGACTGTCTACGAGCAGTACTTC
abundance: few
len: 15
v_gene: TRBV19
d_gene: -
j_gene: TRBJ2-7

CDR3aa: CASSSPGGGNYEQYF
CDR3nt: TGTGCCAGCAGTTCCCCAGGTGGGGGGAACTACGAGCAGTACTTC
abundance: -
len: 15
v_gene: TRBV6-2/TRBV6-3
d_gene: -
j_gene: TRBJ2-7

CDR3aa: CASSLGGLDSNEQFF
CDR3nt: TGTGCCAGCAGCTTAGGGGGACTAGACTCCAATGAGCAGTTCTTC
abundance: -
len: 15
v_gene: TRBV7-3
d_gene: TRBD2
j_gene: TRBJ2-1

CDR3aa: CASSQVGHMDTDTQYF
CDR3nt: TGCGCCAGCAGCCAAGTAGGACACATGGACACAGATACGCAGTATTTT
abundance: -
len: 16
v_gene: TRBV4-3
d_gene: -
j_gene: TRBJ2-3

CDR3aa: CASSYSRTVRNSPLHF
CDR3nt: TGTGCCAGCAGTTACTCGCGGACAGTCAGGAATTCACCCCTCCACTTT
abundance: -
len: 16
v_gene: TRBV6-2/TRBV6-3
d_gene: -
j_gene: TRBJ1-6

CDR3aa: CATSRDPTGTYEQYF
CDR3nt: TGTGCCACCAGCAGAGATCCGACAGGGACCTACGAGCAGTACTTC
abundance: -
len: 15
v_gene: TRBV15
d_gene: TRBD1
j_gene: TRBJ2-7

CDR3aa: CATSRGQGTTEAFF
CDR3nt: TGTGCCACCAGCAGAGGACAGGGTACCACTGAAGCTTTCTTT
abundance: -
len: 14
v_gene: TRBV15
d_gene: TRBD1
j_gene: TRBJ1-1

CDR3aa: CASSSQQATNTEAFF
CDR3nt: TGTGCCAGCAGTTCCCAACAGGCCACGAACACTGAAGCTTTCTTT
abundance: -
len: 15
v_gene: TRBV6-5
d_gene: -
j_gene: TRBJ1-1

CDR3aa: CASSLGRGGDYEQYF
CDR3nt: TGTGCCAGCAGCTTGGGTAGGGGAGGGGACTACGAGCAGTACTTC
abundance: -
len: 15
v_gene: TRBV5-6
d_gene: TRBD2
j_gene: TRBJ2-7

CDR3aa: CASNQEPLAGAETQYF
CDR3nt: TGTGCCAGCAACCAAGAACCTCTAGCGGGAGCGGAGACCCAGTACTTC
abundance: -
len: 16
v_gene: TRBV3-1/TRBV3-2
d_gene: TRBD2
j_gene: TRBJ2-5

CDR3aa: CASSLSGTSKDEQFF
CDR3nt: TGTGCCAGCAGCTTATCAGGGACTAGTAAAGATGAGCAGTTCTTC
abundance: once
len: 15
v_gene: TRBV6-5
d_gene: TRBD2
j_gene: TRBJ2-1